This T cell receptor beta chain appears in the sequencing data of a study of metastatic and nonmetastatic thyroid tumors. Treatment of any kind had been given to no patient before thyroid surgery. The CDR3 is made up of 13 amino acids. V was shortened by 0 bases and J by 8 bases, with 13 bases between the two germline ends. Germline V gene lookup returns CDR1 GTSNPN and CDR2 SVGIG (reference sequence). TCRdb re-called clones via MiXCR from the PCR reads. The data show fewer than 25,000 clones, under 25% seen once. The material sequenced was blood. The chain uses TRBV30 and TRBJ1-1; maybe TRBD1 (5 bases). The clonotype comes from a male donor with papillary thyroid cancer or a benign thyroid nodule (not recorded which). Some clones in this sample may be carry-over from other donors' samples. The CDR3 is CAWSVRGPVEAFF. CDR3 DNA sequence: TGTGCCTGGAGTGTAAGGGGCCCCGTCGAAGCTTTCTTT.